A single sample gave rise to the 9 T cell receptor beta chains below, sequenced in a study of cytotoxic CD8 clonotypes in ibrutinib-treated CLL. Repertoires were generated with immunoSEQ multiplex PCR, while TCRdb's copy carries only in-frame clones and drops some. The sample has about 140,000 clones; around 93% are singletons. Sample: PBMCs, taken after 12 months of ibrutinib treatment. The receptors come from a human donor with chronic lymphocytic leukemia.

The chain uses TRBV27 and TRBJ2-6; D is unresolved. Trimming left V 4 bases short and J 2 bases short, with 9 bases between. CDR3 length equals 15 residues. CDR1 MNHEY and CDR2 SMNVEV come from the germline V gene (reference sequence). The CDR3 loop is CASSYLVAGANVLTF. The CDR3, as DNA: TGTGCCAGCAGTTATTTAGTAGCTGGGGCCAACGTCCTGACTTTC.

The chain couples TRBV27 to TRBJ1-1; possible D gene TRBD1, 5 bases. The germline V gene encodes CDR1 MNHEY and CDR2 SMNVEV (reference sequence). V was trimmed by 5 bases and J by 7 bases, leaving 11 bases between them. The CDR3 contains 12 residues. CDR3 in DNA: TGTGCCAGCAGTCCTCGGGGGGGTGAAGCTTTCTTT. Residues: CASSPRGGEAFF.

The gene calls are TRBV5-4 and TRBJ2-1; D is perhaps TRBD1 (5 bases). The CDR3 spans 14 residues. Germline-derived CDR1 and CDR2 are SGHNT and YYREEE (reference sequence). The V and J ends lost 4 bases and 7 bases respectively, with 15 bases between them. The CDR3 DNA sequence: TGTGCCAGCAGCGTGGCCCTCAGGGTAAATGAGCAGTTCTTC. Amino acid sequence: CASSVALRVNEQFF.

The V call is TRBV27, the J call TRBJ1-3; D is undetermined. Trimming shortened V by 8 bases and J by 4 bases, and 9 bases separated the two germline ends. This CDR3 has 12 residues. Germline V lookup: CDR1 MNHEY, CDR2 SMNVEV (reference sequence). The CDR3 DNA reads TGTGCCAGCGGGGAAGAAGGAAACACCATATATTTT. Residues: CASGEEGNTIYF.

This clone came up a few times. V is TRBV7-2 and J is TRBJ2-5; D is ambiguous. The length of the CDR3 is 15 residues. Trimming removed 0 bases from V and 1 base from J, with 9 bases in between. The germline CDR1 and CDR2 sequences are SGHTA and FQGNSA. CDR3 sequence: CASSLAGQTQETQYF. Written as DNA, the CDR3 is TGTGCCAGCAGCTTAGCAGGCCAGACCCAAGAGACCCAGTACTTC.

This clone was recorded once. The chain carries TRBV12-5 and TRBJ2-7, with 10 bases aligning to TRBD1. CDR1 is LGHNT, CDR2 FRNRAP, per germline. CDR3 size: 16 residues. After removal of 3 bases from V and 3 bases from J, the junction contained 8 bases not matched to a gene. CDR3 DNA sequence: TGTGCTAGTGGTTTTGGTACGGGACAGGGGAGCTACGAGCAGTACTTC. This gives the protein CASGFGTGQGSYEQYF.

This clone was counted a single time. The chain employs TRBV28 and TRBJ2-7; TRBD2 is a possible D gene (6 bases). Germline assignment: CDR1 MDHEN and CDR2 SYDVKM. The CDR3 is made up of 13 amino acids. V lost 7 bases and J lost 9, with 19 bases in between. This chain's CDR3 is CASTNPGDLGQYF. As DNA, the CDR3 is TGTGCCAGCACGAACCCGGGGGACCTGGGGCAGTACTTC.

This clone was seen more than once but under ten times. V usage is TRBV27 and J usage is TRBJ2-7, with TRBD2 matching 10 bases. V lost 7 bases and J lost 2; bases outside the gene matches: 5. The CDR3 length is 14 residues. Germline values: CDR1 MNHEY, CDR2 SMNVEV (reference sequence). The CDR3 DNA is TGTGCCAGCACTCAAGCGGGAGGGCCCTACGAGCAGTACTTC. Protein product: CASTQAGGPYEQYF.

DNA of the CDR3: TGTGCCAGCTTTTGGGCTATGAACACTGAAGCTTTCTTT. Encoded protein: CASFWAMNTEAFF. The genes are TRBV13 and TRBJ1-1; no firm D call. V was pared by 8 bases and J by 0 bases, with 10 bases between. The germline gives CDR1 PRHDT, CDR2 FYEKMQ (reference sequence). The CDR3 consists of 13 residues.